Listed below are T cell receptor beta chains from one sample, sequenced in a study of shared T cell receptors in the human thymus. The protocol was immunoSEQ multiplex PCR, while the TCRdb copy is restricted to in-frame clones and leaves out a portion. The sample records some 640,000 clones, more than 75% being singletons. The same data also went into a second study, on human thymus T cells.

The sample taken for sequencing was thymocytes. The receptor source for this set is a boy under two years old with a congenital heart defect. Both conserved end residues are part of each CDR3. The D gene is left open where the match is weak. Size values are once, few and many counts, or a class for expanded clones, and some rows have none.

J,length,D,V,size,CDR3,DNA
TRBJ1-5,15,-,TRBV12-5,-,CASGPTPGKGQPQHF,TGTGCTAGTGGTCCCACTCCGGGGAAAGGGCAGCCCCAGCATTTT
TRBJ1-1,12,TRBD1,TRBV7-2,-,CASNRTGDEAFF,TGTGCCAGCAATCGGACAGGGGATGAAGCTTTCTTT
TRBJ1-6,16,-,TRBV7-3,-,CASSLREPTYNSPLHF,TGTGCCAGCAGCTTACGGGAACCTACTTATAATTCCCCCCTCCACTTT
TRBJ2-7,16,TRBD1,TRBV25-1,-,CASSHPGQGILYEQYF,TGTGCCAGCAGTCACCCGGGACAGGGGATTTTGTACGAGCAGTACTTC
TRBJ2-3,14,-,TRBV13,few,CASSFHNGTDTQYF,TGTGCCAGCAGCTTTCACAACGGCACAGATACGCAGTATTTT
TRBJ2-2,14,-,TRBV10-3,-,CAISDQGSTGELFF,TGTGCCATCAGTGACCAGGGGAGCACCGGGGAGCTGTTTTTT
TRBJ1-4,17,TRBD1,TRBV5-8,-,CASSLTFRQGDNEKLFF,TGTGCCAGCAGCTTGACGTTTCGACAGGGCGACAATGAAAAACTGTTTTTT
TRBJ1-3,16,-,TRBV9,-,CASSAWGSSSGNTIYF,TGTGCCAGCAGCGCCTGGGGCTCCAGCTCTGGAAACACCATATATTTT
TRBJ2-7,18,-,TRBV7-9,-,CASSDNRRGGSPSYEQYF,TGTGCCAGCAGCGACAACCGGAGGGGCGGGTCTCCCTCCTACGAGCAGTACTTC
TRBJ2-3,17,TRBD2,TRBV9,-,CASSTRERAGATDTQYF,TGTGCCAGCAGCACACGAGAAAGGGCGGGAGCGACAGATACGCAGTATTTT
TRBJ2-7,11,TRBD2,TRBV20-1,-,CSVAGDYEQYF,TGCAGTGTAGCGGGAGACTACGAGCAGTACTTC
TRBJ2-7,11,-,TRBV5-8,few,CASHRAHEQYF,TGTGCCAGTCACAGGGCCCACGAGCAGTACTTC
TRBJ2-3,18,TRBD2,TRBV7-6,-,CASSFGSLAGESTDTQYF,TGTGCCAGCAGCTTTGGGTCACTAGCGGGAGAGAGCACAGATACGCAGTATTTT
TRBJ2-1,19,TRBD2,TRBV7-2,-,CASSFRLAGAPRPNNEQFF,TGTGCCAGCAGCTTTCGACTAGCGGGGGCACCAAGACCAAACAATGAGCAGTTCTTC
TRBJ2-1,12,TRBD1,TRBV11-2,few,CASRTGVDEQFF,TGTGCCAGCAGAACAGGGGTAGATGAGCAGTTCTTC
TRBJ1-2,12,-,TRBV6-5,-,CASSLSEYGYTF,TGTGCCAGCAGCCTGTCTGAGTATGGCTACACCTTC
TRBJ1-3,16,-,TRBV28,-,CASSFGWEASGNTIYF,TGTGCCAGCAGTTTTGGGTGGGAGGCCTCTGGAAACACCATATATTTT
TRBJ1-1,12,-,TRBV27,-,CASRRANTEAFF,TGTGCCAGCAGGCGGGCGAACACTGAAGCTTTCTTT
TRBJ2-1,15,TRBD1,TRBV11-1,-,CASRGKGGPYNEQFF,TGTGCCAGCAGGGGGAAAGGGGGCCCCTACAATGAGCAGTTCTTC
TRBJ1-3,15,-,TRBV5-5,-,CASSIIGGAGNTIYF,TGTGCCAGCAGCATCATCGGGGGAGCTGGAAACACCATATATTTT
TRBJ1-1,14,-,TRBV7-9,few,CASSPAGENTEAFF,TGTGCCAGCAGCCCGGCAGGGGAGAACACTGAAGCTTTCTTT
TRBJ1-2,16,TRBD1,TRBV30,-,CAWSVPDRGKVYGYTF,TGTGCCTGGAGTGTACCGGACAGGGGAAAAGTCTATGGCTACACCTTC
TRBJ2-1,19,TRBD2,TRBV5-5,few,CASSLASLAGGPSYNEQFF,TGTGCCAGCAGCTTGGCCAGTCTAGCGGGAGGGCCATCCTACAATGAGCAGTTCTTC
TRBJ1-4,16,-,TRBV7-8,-,CASSLGTPGVGEKLFF,TGTGCCAGCAGCTTAGGCACCCCCGGGGTCGGAGAAAAACTGTTTTTT
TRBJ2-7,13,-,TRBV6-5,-,CASSYSSSREQYF,TGTGCCAGCAGTTACTCGTCTTCCCGTGAGCAGTACTTC
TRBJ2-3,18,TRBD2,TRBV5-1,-,CASSLGLGTSGSADTQYF,TGCGCCAGCAGCTTGGGTCTCGGGACTAGCGGGAGTGCAGATACGCAGTATTTT
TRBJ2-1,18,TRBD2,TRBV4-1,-,CASSHLRLAGAWSNEQFF,TGCGCCAGCAGCCATCTTCGACTAGCGGGAGCTTGGAGCAATGAGCAGTTCTTC
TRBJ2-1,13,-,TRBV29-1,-,CSVEAREYNEQFF,TGCAGCGTTGAAGCTCGGGAGTACAATGAGCAGTTCTTC
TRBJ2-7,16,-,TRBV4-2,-,CASSLGLSASTYEQYF,TGTGCCAGCAGCCTTGGACTCTCCGCCTCTACCTACGAGCAGTACTTC
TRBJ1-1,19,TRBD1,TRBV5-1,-,CASSLAPRGDRGPNTEAFF,TGCGCCAGCAGCCTGGCCCCTCGGGGGGACAGGGGGCCGAACACTGAAGCTTTCTTT
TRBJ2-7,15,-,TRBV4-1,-,CASSQSQQYPYEQYF,TGCGCCAGCAGCCAATCACAGCAGTATCCCTACGAGCAGTACTTC
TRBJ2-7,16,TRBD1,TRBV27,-,CASSLKKGTGPYEQYF,TGTGCCAGCAGTTTAAAAAAGGGGACAGGACCCTACGAGCAGTACTTC
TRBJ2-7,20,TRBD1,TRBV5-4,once,CASSLIAAGGARLNPYEQYF,TGTGCCAGCAGCTTGATCGCGGCAGGGGGCGCGAGGCTTAATCCCTACGAGCAGTACTTC
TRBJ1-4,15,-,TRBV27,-,CASSSEDGRNEKLFF,TGTGCCAGCAGTTCGGAGGACGGACGTAATGAAAAACTGTTTTTT
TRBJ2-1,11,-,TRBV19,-,CASRSQGWQFF,TGTGCCAGTAGGTCTCAGGGATGGCAGTTCTTC
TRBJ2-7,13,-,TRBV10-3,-,CAISEDFSYEQYF,TGTGCCATCAGTGAGGACTTTTCCTACGAGCAGTACTTC
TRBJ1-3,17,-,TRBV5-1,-,CASSLDRDSHSGNTIYF,TGCGCCAGCAGCTTGGACAGAGACAGTCACTCTGGAAACACCATATATTTT
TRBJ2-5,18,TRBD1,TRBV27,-,CASSSAPKTSPRGETQYF,TGTGCCAGCAGTTCGGCCCCTAAGACTTCCCCCAGGGGGGAGACCCAGTACTTC
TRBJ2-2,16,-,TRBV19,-,CASSSPSRGSAGELFF,TGTGCCAGTAGTAGCCCTAGCAGGGGTTCGGCCGGGGAGCTGTTTTTT